This passage covers 3 T cell receptor beta chains from one sample sequenced in a study of T cell clones after liver transplantation. TCRdb keeps only in-frame clones here, not all; method: immunoSEQ multiplex PCR. The data show about 51,000 clones, approximately 87% seen once. Sample: CD8+ T cells from blood, taken 12 months after liver transplant. These TCRs come from a human patient who received a liver transplant. A share of the T cells may be of graft donor origin.

The genes are TRBV28 and TRBJ2-1, with 10 bases matching TRBD1. Germline lookup yields CDR1 MDHEN and CDR2 SYDVKM. The CDR3 extends over 13 amino acids. The junction had 8 bases not matched to a gene; V was cut back by 10 bases and J by 8 bases. CDR3 residues: CATWTGGDDEQFF. Written as DNA, the CDR3 is TGTGCCACATGGACAGGGGGAGATGATGAGCAGTTCTTC.

This chain links TRBV5-4 with TRBJ2-3, with no clear D. V shed 4 bases and J shed 5 bases, with 8 bases lying between them. Germline CDR1 reads SGHNT; CDR2 reads YYREEE (reference sequence). The CDR3 runs to 12 residues. The CDR3 is CASSGTGDTQYF. In DNA form, the CDR3 reads TGTGCCAGCAGCGGCACCGGAGATACGCAGTATTTT.

V and J are TRBV6-6 and TRBJ2-7; D gene unclear. Trimming took 5 bases from V and 6 from J, leaving 14 bases between them. CDR3 length: 13 residues. The germline V gene encodes CDR1 MNHNY and CDR2 SVGAGI (reference sequence). CDR3 sequence reads: CASSPTSRGEQYF. The CDR3 DNA is TGTGCCAGCAGTCCTACTTCCAGAGGCGAGCAGTACTTC.